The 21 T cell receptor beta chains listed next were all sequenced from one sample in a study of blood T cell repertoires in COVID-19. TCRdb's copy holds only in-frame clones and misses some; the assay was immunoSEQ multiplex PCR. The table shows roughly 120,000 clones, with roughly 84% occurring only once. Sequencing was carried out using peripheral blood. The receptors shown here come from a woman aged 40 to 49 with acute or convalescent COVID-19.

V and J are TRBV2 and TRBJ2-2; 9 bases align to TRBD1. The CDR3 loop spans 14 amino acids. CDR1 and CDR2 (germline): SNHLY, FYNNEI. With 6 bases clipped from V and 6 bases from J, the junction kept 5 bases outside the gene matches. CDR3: CASRDRQGAGELFF. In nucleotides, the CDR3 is TGTGCCAGCAGGGACCGACAGGGGGCCGGGGAGCTGTTTTTT.

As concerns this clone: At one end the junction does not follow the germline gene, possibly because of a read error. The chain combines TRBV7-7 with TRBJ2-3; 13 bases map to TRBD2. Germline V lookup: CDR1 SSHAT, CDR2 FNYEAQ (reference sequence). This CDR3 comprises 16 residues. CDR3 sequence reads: CASSSTSGGDTDAQYF. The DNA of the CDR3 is TGTGCCAGCAGCTCAACTAGCGGGGGGGATACAGATGCGCAGTATTTT.

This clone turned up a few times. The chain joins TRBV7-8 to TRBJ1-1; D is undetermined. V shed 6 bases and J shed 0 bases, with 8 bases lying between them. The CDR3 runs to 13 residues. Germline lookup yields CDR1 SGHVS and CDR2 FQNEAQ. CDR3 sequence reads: CASRRTMNTEAFF. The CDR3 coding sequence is TGTGCCAGCAGACGTACTATGAACACTGAAGCTTTCTTT.

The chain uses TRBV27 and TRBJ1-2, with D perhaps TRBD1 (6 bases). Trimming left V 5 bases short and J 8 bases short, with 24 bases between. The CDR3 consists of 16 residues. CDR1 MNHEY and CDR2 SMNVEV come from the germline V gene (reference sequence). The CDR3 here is CASSRRTGTNLLGYTF. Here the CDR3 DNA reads TGTGCCAGCAGTCGGAGGACCGGGACAAACCTATTAGGCTACACCTTC.

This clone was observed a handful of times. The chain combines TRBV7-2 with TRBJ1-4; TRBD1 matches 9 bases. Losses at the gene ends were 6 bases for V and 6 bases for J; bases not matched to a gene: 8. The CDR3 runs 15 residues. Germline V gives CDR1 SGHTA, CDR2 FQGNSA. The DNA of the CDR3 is TGTGCCAGCAGGGCGCCGGGACAGGGCCATGAAAAACTGTTTTTT. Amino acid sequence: CASRAPGQGHEKLFF.

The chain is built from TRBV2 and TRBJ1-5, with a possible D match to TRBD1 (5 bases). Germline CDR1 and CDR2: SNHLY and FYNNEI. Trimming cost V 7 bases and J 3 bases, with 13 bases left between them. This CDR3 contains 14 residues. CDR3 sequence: CASIGRDYNQPQHF. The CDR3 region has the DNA TGTGCCAGCATCGGCAGGGACTACAATCAGCCCCAGCATTTT.

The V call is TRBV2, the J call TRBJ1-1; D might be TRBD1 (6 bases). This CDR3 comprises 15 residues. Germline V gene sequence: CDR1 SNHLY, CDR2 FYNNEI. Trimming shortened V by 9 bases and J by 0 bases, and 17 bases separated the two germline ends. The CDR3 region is CARELGQTMNTEAFF. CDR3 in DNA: TGTGCCAGGGAGTTGGGACAAACCATGAACACTGAAGCTTTCTTT.

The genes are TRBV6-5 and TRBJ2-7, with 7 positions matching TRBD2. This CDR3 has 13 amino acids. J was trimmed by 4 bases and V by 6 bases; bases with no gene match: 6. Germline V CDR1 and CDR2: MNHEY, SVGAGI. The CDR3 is CASRVMGGYEQYF. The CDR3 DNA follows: TGTGCCAGCAGGGTTATGGGGGGGTACGAGCAGTACTTC.

This CDR3 is CASSYSGGASDTQYF. The DNA of the CDR3 is TGTGCCAGCAGTTATAGCGGGGGGGCCTCAGATACGCAGTATTTT. The V call is TRBV6-6, the J call TRBJ2-3; 11 bases line up with TRBD2. In germline, CDR1 is MNHNY, CDR2 SVGAGI (reference sequence). Unmatched junction bases numbered 3, after V lost 3 bases and J lost 4 bases. This CDR3 region has 15 residues.

CDR3 sequence: CASSDRQGGYYGYTF. CDR3 sequence (DNA): TGTGCCAGCAGCGATCGACAGGGAGGATACTATGGCTACACCTTC. V usage is TRBV5-8 and J usage is TRBJ1-2, with 7 bases lining up with TRBD1. With V trimmed by 4 bases and J by 3 bases, 9 bases remained unmatched. This CDR3 is 15 amino acids long. The V gene's germline CDR1 is SGHTS and CDR2 YDEGEE.

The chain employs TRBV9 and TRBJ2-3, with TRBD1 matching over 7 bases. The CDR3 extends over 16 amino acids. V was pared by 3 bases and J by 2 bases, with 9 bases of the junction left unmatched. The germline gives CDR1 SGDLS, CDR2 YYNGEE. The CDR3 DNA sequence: TGTGCCAGCAGCGGACAGGGTGGGTATGACACAGATACGCAGTATTTT. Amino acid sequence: CASSGQGGYDTDTQYF.

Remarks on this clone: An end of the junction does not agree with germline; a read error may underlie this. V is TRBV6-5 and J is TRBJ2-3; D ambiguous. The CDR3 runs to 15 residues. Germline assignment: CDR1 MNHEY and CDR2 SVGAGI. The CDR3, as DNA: TGTGCCAGCCGTTATCGTTATTCTAGCACAGATACGCAGTATTTT. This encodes CASRYRYSSTDTQYF.

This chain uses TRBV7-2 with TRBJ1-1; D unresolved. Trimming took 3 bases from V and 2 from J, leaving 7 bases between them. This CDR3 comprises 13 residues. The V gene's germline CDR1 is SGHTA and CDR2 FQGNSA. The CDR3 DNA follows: TGTGCCAGCAGCTTTAATCGTAACACTGAAGCTTTCTTT. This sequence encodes CASSFNRNTEAFF.

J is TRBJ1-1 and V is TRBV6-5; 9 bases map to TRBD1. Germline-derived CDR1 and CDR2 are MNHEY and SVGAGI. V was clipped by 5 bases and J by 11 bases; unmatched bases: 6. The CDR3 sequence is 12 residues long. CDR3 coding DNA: TGTGCCAGCAGTACCCGGGACAGGGACGCTTTCTTT. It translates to CASSTRDRDAFF.

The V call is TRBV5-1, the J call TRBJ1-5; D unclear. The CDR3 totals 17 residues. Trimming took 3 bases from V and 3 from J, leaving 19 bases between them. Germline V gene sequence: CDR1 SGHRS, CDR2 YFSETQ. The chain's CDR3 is CASSSKPIEEINQPQHF. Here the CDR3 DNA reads TGCGCCAGCAGCTCCAAGCCCATAGAGGAGATCAATCAGCCCCAGCATTTT.

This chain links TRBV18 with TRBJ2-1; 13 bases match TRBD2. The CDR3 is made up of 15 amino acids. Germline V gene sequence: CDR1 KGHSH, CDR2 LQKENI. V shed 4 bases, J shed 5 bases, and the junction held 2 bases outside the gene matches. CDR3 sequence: CASSRGLAGDNEQFF. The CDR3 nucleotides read TGTGCCAGCTCACGCGGACTAGCGGGGGACAATGAGCAGTTCTTC.

The CDR3 here is CASSPQGVGTYEQYF. Here the CDR3 DNA reads TGTGCCAGCAGCCCTCAAGGAGTCGGCACCTACGAGCAGTACTTC. V gene TRBV9 combines with J gene TRBJ2-7, with D hard to call. The V and J ends lost 4 bases and 2 bases respectively, with 16 bases between them. This CDR3 has 15 amino acids. Germline V CDR1 and CDR2: SGDLS, YYNGEE.

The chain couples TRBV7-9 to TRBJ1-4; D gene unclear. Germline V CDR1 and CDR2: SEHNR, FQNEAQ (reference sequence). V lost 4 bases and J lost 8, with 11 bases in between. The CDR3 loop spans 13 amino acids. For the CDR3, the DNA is TGTGCCAGCAGCTCCAGCGGAACAGAAAAACTGTTTTTT. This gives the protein CASSSSGTEKLFF.

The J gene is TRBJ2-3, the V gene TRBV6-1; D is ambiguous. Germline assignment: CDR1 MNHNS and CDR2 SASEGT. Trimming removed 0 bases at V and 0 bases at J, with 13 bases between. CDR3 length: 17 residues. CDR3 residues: CASSEAGLGVSTDTQYF. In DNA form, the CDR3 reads TGTGCCAGCAGTGAAGCGGGTTTGGGCGTTAGCACAGATACGCAGTATTTT.

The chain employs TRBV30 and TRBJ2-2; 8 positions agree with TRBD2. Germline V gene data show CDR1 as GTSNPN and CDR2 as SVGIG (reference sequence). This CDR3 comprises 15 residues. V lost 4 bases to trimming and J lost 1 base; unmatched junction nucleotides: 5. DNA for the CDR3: TGTGCCTGGACCGCGGGACTAGTGAACACCGGGGAGCTGTTTTTT. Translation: CAWTAGLVNTGELFF.

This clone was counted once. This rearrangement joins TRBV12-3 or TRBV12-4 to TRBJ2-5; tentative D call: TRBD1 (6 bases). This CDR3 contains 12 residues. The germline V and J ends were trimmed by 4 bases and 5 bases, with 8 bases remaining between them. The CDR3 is CASSWGLETQYF. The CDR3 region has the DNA TGTGCCAGCAGTTGGGGGCTTGAGACCCAGTACTTC.